This TCR beta chain was profiled in a study of blood T cell repertoires in COVID-19. At the level of the study: Whether acute or convalescent, the COVID-19 samples came from the United States, Italy and Spain.

Original processing methods: Estimated nucleated cell counts came from reference gene primer amplification. Repertoires were generated with immunoSEQ multiplex PCR, while TCRdb's copy carries only in-frame clones and drops some. Clonal size and the V and J genes are those of that table, whereas D and trimming came from the DNA. The repertoire has around 270,000 clones, around 92% of them found once; the top ten carry 2.6%. Seattle enrolled patients during active infection and tracked them longitudinally. CDR3 length: 14 residues. Germline V gene sequence: CDR1 KGHSH, CDR2 LQKENI. The V and J ends lost 5 bases and 7 bases, in that order; junction bases with no gene match: 11.

What was sequenced was peripheral blood. The chain joins TRBV18 to TRBJ2-7, with 7 bases matching TRBD1. This TCR was recovered from a person aged 18 to 35 with COVID-19, enrolled during active disease. CDR3 in amino acids: CASSTRQGFEEQYF. CDR3 DNA: TGTGCCAGCTCAACCAGACAGGGTTTTGAGGAGCAGTACTTC.